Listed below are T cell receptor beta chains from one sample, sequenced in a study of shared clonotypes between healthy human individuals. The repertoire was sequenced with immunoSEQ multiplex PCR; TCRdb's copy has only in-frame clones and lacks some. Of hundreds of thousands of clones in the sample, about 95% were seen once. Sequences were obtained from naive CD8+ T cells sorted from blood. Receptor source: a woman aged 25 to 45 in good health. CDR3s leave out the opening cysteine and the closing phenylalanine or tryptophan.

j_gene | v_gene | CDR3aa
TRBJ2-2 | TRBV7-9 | ASSLGAGELF
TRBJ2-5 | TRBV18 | ASSGTSGRETQY
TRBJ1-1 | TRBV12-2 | ASRFSWLSPNTEAF
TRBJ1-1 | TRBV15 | ATSRSGATV
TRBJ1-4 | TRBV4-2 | ASSQARDRGLVNEKLF
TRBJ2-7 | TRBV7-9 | ASSLAGGLHSYEQY
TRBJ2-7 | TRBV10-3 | AISGKDPYEQY
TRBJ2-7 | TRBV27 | ASSPDGVGGAYEQY
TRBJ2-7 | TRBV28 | ASSRTRQGGYEQY
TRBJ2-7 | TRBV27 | ASSLSGTDYEQY
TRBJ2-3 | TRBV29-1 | SVEEQPLGWGTDTQY
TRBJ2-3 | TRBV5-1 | ASSLEVAGEDTQY
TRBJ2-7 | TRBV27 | ASSPGTSGPYEQY
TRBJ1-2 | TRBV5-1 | ASSAINYGYT
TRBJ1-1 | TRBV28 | ASTLGQGTEAF
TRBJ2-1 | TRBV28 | ASSLGAGRYNEQF
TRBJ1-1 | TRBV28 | ASSIPGGSTEAF
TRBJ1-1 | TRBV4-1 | ASSQEGTGFEAF
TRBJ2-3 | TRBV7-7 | ASSPHGLAGDGTDTQY